This note documents a single T cell receptor (beta chain) sequence. This clonotype was detected only a few times. No antigen is known for it. The sample holds no much larger clone one base away, and base qualities are not on file. cDNA was synthesized by template-switch 5'RACE using a primer carrying a 10-nucleotide random unique molecular identifier by which each TCR transcript was tagged. Every sequencing run covered 15-18 subjects and yielded more than 160 million TCR-beta sequences. Total RNA was extracted with the RNeasy kit. TCR-beta VDJ regions were amplified with primers for the TCR constant region and the 5'RACE anchor, using the KAPA Real-time Library Amplification kit. A first PCR added sample indexes and Illumina adaptors, after which a second PCR increased the library yield. After Ampure bead purification, the roughly 650 bp TCR product was size-selected on a 2% E-gel SizeSelection system. Before pooling, library quality was checked on a Bioanalyzer, concentration was measured with Qubit, and libraries were quantified with the Kapa Library Quantification kit. Libraries were sequenced paired-end 2 x 150 bp on an Illumina HiSeq 2500. To increase sequence diversity, about 25-31% phiX was spiked into each library pool. In the authors' own workflow: The UMI-based MiGEC pipeline processed quality-filtered reads and removed over 80% of raw TCR sequences during error correction. IMGT germline references were used for alignment of VDJ genes, and clonotypes were defined by a unique CDR3 amino acid sequence together with V-J genes. Clonal expansion, Shannon diversity, and CDR3 relatedness (CalcPairwiseDistances, ClusterSamples) were evaluated with VDJtools, and phylogenetic trees were built with CLCbio workbench. Using coefficient-of-variation modelling across technical triplicates, the study counted a clone as expanded if it had at least 8 unique UMIs. The raw public reads went through TCRdb reprocessing: fastp at Q25, MiXCR clone calling, in-frame beta chains kept. When rows share a CDR3 protein, they turn into one entry using the most common DNA and genes. TCRdb, not the authors, supplied the V and J calls. This sample is represented by tens of thousands of distinct CDR3 sequences; 7% to 8.5% of them were singletons. The leading ten clones occupy about 6% of the sample.

This sample stems from a study of neurological immune-mediated disorders (dated by TCRdb to between 2017 and 2020). A note on the overall study: The study compared peripheral blood TCR-beta repertoires of HTLV-I-associated myelopathy (HAM/TSP) patients, multiple sclerosis patients and healthy controls using UMI-based sequencing. The cohort was made up of 65 to 75 subjects, consisting of 15 or so HAM/TSP patients, about 34 multiple sclerosis patients and around 20 healthy controls. Alongside PBMC samples, the set of about 100 TCR-beta libraries contained longitudinal samples, technical triplicates, and paired CD4+ and CD8+ T-cell subsets that had been sorted.

The research as a whole found: No identical CDR3 amino acid sequences were found to be shared among expanded clones across subjects, suggesting that TCR-beta repertoires were private in all groups. TCR clonal expansion was greatest in HAM/TSP patients and smallest in MS patients, who ranked below even healthy controls.

The healthy controls were volunteers from a blood bank in Maryland, USA. For sorted-subset TCR libraries, 1 million sorted CD4+ or CD8+ T cells were used. PBMCs were separated from peripheral blood using Ficoll-Hypaque density gradient centrifugation and then cryopreserved in liquid nitrogen. The study also sequenced paired sorted CD4+ and CD8+ subsets from healthy controls, HAM/TSP patients and MS patients. Sequences were obtained from CD4+ T cells from blood. The TCR was taken from a man aged 50 or older in good health.

The CDR3 region reads CASRDKQGAGEQFF. The bases are TGCGCCAGCAGGGATAAACAGGGGGCGGGGGAGCAGTTCTTC. This chain is built from TRBV5-1 and TRBJ2-1; TRBD1 matches 9 bases in the middle. Here V drops 5 bases and J drops 10 bases, and the junction holds 10 bases not matched to any gene. The CDR3 measures 14 amino acids from cysteine to phenylalanine. CDR3 DNA is the only sequence kept; it has 42 bases, read in frame from the first base. The CDR1 and CDR2 encoded by the germline V gene are SGHRS and YFSETQ.